This note documents a single T cell receptor (beta chain) sequence. Its antigen is undetermined. Some clones are missing from TCRdb's copy, which holds only in-frame ones; the method was immunoSEQ multiplex PCR. The table records tens of thousands of clones, 70% of them present only once. The data are from a study of vaccination effects on CD4 cells after COVID-19. Study-wide findings and caveats: Researchers reported few convalescent patients and no early post-infection timepoints in the study.

Peptide-pool stimulation followed by sequencing identified expanded antigen-specific CD4+ clonotypes in the ViraFEST assay. Culture proceeded for approximately 10 days, and CD4+ T cells were then isolated. No vaccinee had earlier SARS-CoV-2 infection, and nucleocapsid antibodies were negative. Wells containing roughly 1.8 million PBMC each were cultured with 10 IU/ml IL-2 and approximately 10 ug/ml peptides. The receptor was derived from a human donor who received a COVID-19 vaccine. The starting material was CD4+ T cells from PBMCs cultured with SARS-CoV-2 spike peptides, obtained before COVID-19 vaccination.

Here the CDR3 DNA reads TGTGCCAGCAGTGAATACCCCCCGACGGGGGGCACAGATACGCAGTATTTT. Residues: CASSEYPPTGGTDTQYF. The chain carries TRBV6-1 and TRBJ2-3, with TRBD2 as a possible D gene (6 bases). CDR3 size: 17 residues. Germline-derived CDR1 and CDR2 are MNHNS and SASEGT. V gave up 2 bases and J gave up 1 base, with 16 bases separating them.